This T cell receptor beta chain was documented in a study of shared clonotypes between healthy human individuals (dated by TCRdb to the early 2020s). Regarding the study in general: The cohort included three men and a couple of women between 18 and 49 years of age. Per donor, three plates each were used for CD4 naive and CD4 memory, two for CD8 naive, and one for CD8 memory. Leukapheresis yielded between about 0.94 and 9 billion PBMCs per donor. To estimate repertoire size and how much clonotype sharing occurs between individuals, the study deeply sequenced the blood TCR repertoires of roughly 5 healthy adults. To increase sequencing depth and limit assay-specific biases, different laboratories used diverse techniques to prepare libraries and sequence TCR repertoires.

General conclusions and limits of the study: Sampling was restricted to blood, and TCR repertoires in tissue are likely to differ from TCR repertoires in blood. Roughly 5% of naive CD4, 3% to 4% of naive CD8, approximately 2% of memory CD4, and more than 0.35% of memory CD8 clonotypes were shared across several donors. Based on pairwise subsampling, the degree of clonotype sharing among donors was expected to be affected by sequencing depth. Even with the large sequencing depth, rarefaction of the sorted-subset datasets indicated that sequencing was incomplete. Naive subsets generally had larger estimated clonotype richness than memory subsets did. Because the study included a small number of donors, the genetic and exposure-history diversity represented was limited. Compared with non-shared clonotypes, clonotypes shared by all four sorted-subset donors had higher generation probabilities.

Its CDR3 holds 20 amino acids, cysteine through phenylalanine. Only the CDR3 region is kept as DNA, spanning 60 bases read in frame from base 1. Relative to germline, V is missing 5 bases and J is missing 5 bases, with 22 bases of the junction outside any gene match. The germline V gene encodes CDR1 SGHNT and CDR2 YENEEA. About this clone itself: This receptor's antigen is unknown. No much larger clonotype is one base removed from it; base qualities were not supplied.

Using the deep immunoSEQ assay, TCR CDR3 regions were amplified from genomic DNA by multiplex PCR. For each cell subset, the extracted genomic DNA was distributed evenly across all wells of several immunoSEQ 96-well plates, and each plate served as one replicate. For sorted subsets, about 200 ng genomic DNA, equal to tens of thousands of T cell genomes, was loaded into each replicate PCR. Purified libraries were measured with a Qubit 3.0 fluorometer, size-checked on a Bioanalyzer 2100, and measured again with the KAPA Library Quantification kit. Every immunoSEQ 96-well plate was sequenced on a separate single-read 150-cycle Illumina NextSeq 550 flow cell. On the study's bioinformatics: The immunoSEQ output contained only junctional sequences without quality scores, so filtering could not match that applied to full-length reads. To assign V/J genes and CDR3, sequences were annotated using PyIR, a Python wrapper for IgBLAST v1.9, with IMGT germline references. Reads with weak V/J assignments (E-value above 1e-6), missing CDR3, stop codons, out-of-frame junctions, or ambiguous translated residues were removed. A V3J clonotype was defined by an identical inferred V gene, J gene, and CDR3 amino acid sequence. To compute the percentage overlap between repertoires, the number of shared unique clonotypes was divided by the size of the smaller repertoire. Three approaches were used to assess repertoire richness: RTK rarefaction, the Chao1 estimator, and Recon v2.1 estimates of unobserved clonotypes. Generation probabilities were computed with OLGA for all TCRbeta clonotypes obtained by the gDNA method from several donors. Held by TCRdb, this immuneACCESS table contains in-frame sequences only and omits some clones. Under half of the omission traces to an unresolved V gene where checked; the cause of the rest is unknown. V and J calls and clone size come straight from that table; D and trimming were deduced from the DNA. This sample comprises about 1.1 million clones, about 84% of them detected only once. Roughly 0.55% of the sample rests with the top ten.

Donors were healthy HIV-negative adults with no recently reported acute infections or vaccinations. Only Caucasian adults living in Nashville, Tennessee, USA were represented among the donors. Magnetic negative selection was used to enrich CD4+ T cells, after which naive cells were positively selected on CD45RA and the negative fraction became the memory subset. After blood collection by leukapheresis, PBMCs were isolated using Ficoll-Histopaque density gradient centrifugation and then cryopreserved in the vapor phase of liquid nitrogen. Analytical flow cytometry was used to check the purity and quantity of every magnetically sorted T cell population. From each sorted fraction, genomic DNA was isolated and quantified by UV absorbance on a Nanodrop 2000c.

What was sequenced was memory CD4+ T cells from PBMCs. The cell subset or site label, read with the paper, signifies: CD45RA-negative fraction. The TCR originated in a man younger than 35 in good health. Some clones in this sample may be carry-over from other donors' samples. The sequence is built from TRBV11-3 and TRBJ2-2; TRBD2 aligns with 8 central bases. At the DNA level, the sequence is TGTGCCAGCAGCCTCTACAGCCGAGGAAGTAGCGGGACCCTTACCGGGGAGCTGTTTTTT. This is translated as CASSLYSRGSSGTLTGELFF.